The T cell receptor (beta chain) described here comes from a study of blood T cell repertoires in COVID-19. About the study: Acute and convalescent COVID-19 specimens originated in the United States, Italy and Spain.

This clone has more than one count but fewer than ten. Original handling: Nucleated cell number was recorded as an estimate derived from reference gene primer amplification. TCRdb's table, derived via immunoSEQ multiplex PCR, lists solely in-frame clones and lacks some. V and J calls and clone size are as listed in that table; D and trimming were resolved from the DNA. The sample yields approximately 66,000 clones, more than 70% seen once. Germline lookup yields CDR1 SGDLS and CDR2 YYNGEE. The CDR3 extends over 17 amino acids. V shed 4 bases, J shed 8 bases, and the junction held 20 bases outside the gene matches.

The sequence was collected from a man aged 55 to 70 with acute or convalescent COVID-19. The V call is TRBV9, the J call TRBJ1-2; 7 bases align to TRBD1. The sample was peripheral blood. This chain's CDR3 is CASSLPTDRRVGGGYTF. CDR3 nucleotide sequence: TGTGCCAGCAGCCTACCAACGGACAGGCGGGTTGGTGGGGGCTACACCTTC.